Below, 19 T cell receptor beta chains from the same sample are listed, as sequenced in a study of T cells in Graves' hyperthyroidism and ophthalmopathy. The TCR beta CDR3 regions underwent amplification using RNA transcripts as the source. First-round RT-PCR with HTBI primers amplified the TCR CDR3 region. Each CDR3 protein is one row after TCRdb ran MiXCR on the multiplex PCR reads. This table holds fewer than 850,000 distinct CDR3 sequences, 17% found once. The sample consisted of blood. The receptors were sampled from a man in his fifties with Graves' hyperthyroidism.

This clonotype was counted many times. The chain employs TRBV7-8 and TRBJ1-3; 10 bases match TRBD1. J lost 8 bases, V lost 1 base, and 2 bases had no gene match. Germline CDR1 reads SGHVS; CDR2 reads FQNEAQ. There are 14 residues in the CDR3. The CDR3 spells CASSLGTGGYTIYF. The CDR3 nucleotides are TGTGCCAGCAGCTTAGGGACAGGGGGTTACACCATATATTTT. Full variable domain (rest looked up from reference TRBV7-8 and TRBJ1-3): GAGVSQSPRYKVAKRGQDVALRCDPISGHVSLFWYQQALGQGPEFLTYFQNEAQLDKSGLPSDRFFAERPEGSVSTLKIQRTQQEDSAVYLCASSLGTGGYTIYFGEGSWLTVV.

This clonotype was seen ten or more times. CDR3 DNA: TGTGCCAGCAGCCACAGGGCGAGCGGGGAGCTGTTTTTT. Amino acids: CASSHRASGELFF. The chain has TRBV2 and TRBJ2-2; D possibly corresponds to TRBD1 (6 bases). V lost 6 bases and J 7 bases, leaving 12 bases between the germline ends. Germline assignment: CDR1 SNHLY and CDR2 FYNNEI. The CDR3 totals 13 residues. The entire variable domain, with the rest obtained from reference TRBV2 and TRBJ2-2, is as follows: EPEVTQTPSHQVTQMGQEVILRCVPISNHLYFYWYRQILGQKVEFLVSFYNNEISEKSEIFDDQFSVERPDGSNFTLKIRSTKLEDSAMYFCASSHRASGELFFGEGSRLTVL.

This clonotype was seen more than once but under ten times. CDR3 in amino acids: CAWSLGTGNQPQHF. CDR3 sequence (DNA): TGTGCCTGGAGTTTGGGGACAGGGAATCAGCCCCAGCATTTT. The chain has TRBV30 and TRBJ1-5, with 9 bases identical to TRBD1. Germline-derived CDR1 and CDR2 are GTSNPN and SVGIG (reference sequence). This CDR3 contains 14 residues. The V gene end was trimmed by 2 bases and the J gene end by 4 bases; junction bases not matched to a gene: 3.

The chain employs TRBV7-3 and TRBJ1-2; D ambiguous. Germline CDR1 is SGHTA and CDR2 is FQGTGA. Trimming took 5 bases from V and 6 from J, leaving 10 bases between them. The length of the CDR3 is 12 residues. CDR3 residues: CASSVGNHGYTF. The CDR3 nucleotides are TGTGCCAGCAGCGTAGGAAACCATGGCTACACCTTC.

This clonotype showed up many times. This chain connects TRBV29-1 to TRBJ2-7; 7 bases line up with TRBD1. With V trimmed by 4 bases and J by 7 bases, 10 bases remained unmatched. Germline values: CDR1 SQVTM, CDR2 ANQGSEA. The CDR3 length is 13 residues. Written as DNA, the CDR3 is TGCAGCGTTGGGAGACAGGGAACGGGAGAGCAGTACTTC. Its protein is CSVGRQGTGEQYF.

This clonotype was found many times. The chain recombines TRBV28 with TRBJ2-5, with D uncertain. The V gene's germline CDR1 is MDHEN and CDR2 SYDVKM. V dropped 6 bases and J dropped 2 bases, with 16 bases sitting between them. The CDR3 totals 15 residues. CDR3 nucleotides: TGTGCCAGCAGCTTGGTGGGGTCCCCTCAAGAGACCCAGTACTTC. Its protein product is CASSLVGSPQETQYF. The complete variable domain, with remaining parts taken from reference TRBV28 and TRBJ2-5, reads DVKVTQSSRYLVKRTGEKVFLECVQDMDHENMFWYRQDPGLGLRLIYFSYDVKMKEKGDIPEGYSVSREKKERFSLILESASTNQTSMYLCASSLVGSPQETQYFGPGTRLLVL.

A remark on this clonotype: This sequence may be a read error, since a much larger clone differs from it by one base. This chain uses TRBV6-5 with TRBJ2-3; possible D gene TRBD1, 5 bases. The CDR3 is 14 residues long. Deletions cut 2 bases from V and 0 bases from J, with 6 bases between. Germline V gene sequence: CDR1 MNHEY, CDR2 SVGAGI. CDR3 in DNA: TGTGCCAGCAGTTACGACAGCAGCACAGATACGCAGTATTTT. It translates to CASSYDSSTDTQYF.

This clonotype was counted many times. V gene TRBV11-2 combines with J gene TRBJ2-1; D remains unclear. The CDR3 loop spans 16 amino acids. V shed 1 base and J shed 1 base, with 11 bases lying between them. Germline V CDR1 and CDR2: SGHAT, FQNNGV. CDR3 DNA: TGTGCCAGCAGCTTAGTGGCTAGGCAGTCCTACAATGAGCAGTTCTTC. Translation gives CASSLVARQSYNEQFF. Full variable domain (outside the CDR3, taken from reference TRBV11-2 and TRBJ2-1): EAGVAQSPRYKIIEKRQSVAFWCNPISGHATLYWYQQILGQGPKLLIQFQNNGVVDDSQLPKDRFSAERLKGVDSTLKIQPAKLEDSAVYLCASSLVARQSYNEQFFGPGTRLTVL.

The V and J genes are TRBV18 and TRBJ2-7; 7 positions agree with TRBD2. V gave up 5 bases and J gave up 0 bases; unmatched junction bases: 4. CDR3 length: 14 residues. Germline CDR1 is KGHSH and CDR2 is LQKENI. The CDR3: CASSRERGSYEQYF. The CDR3 DNA sequence: TGTGCCAGCTCAAGGGAGCGGGGCTCCTACGAGCAGTACTTC.

The gene calls are TRBV24-1 and TRBJ1-1; D remains ambiguous. Between the trimmed V and J ends, which lost 4 bases and 1 base, there was a span of 6 bases. This CDR3 contains 13 residues. Germline V CDR1 and CDR2: KGHDR, SFDVKD. The CDR3 DNA is TGTGCCACCAGTGAATCACAGAACACTGAAGCTTTCTTT. Its translation: CATSESQNTEAFF.

The rearrangement uses TRBV28 and TRBJ1-5, with 7 bases lining up with TRBD1. Germline V lookup: CDR1 MDHEN, CDR2 SYDVKM. This CDR3 region has 14 residues. Trimming at V came to 1 base and at J to 6 bases, leaving 3 bases not matched to a gene. CDR3 sequence: CASSLSQGIQPQHF. DNA of the CDR3: TGTGCCAGCAGTTTATCACAGGGGATTCAGCCCCAGCATTTT.

This clonotype occurred a few times. The junction departs from germline at one end; a sequencing error may be responsible. The chain employs TRBV7-2 and TRBJ2-2; 7 nucleotides line up with TRBD1. The CDR3 sequence is 16 residues long. Germline values: CDR1 SGHTA, CDR2 FQGNSA. CDR3 sequence reads: CASSYLGQRNTRELFF. The CDR3 region has the DNA TGTGCCAGCAGCTACTTGGGACAGAGAAACACCAGGGAGCTGTTTTTT.

To note about this clonotype: A clone one base away is much larger, so this may be a read error. The chain combines TRBV27 with TRBJ2-1; a weak D match, TRBD2 (6 bases). This CDR3 has 14 amino acids. Trimming took off 4 bases at V and 8 bases at J, with 15 bases between the two ends. CDR1 is MNHEY, CDR2 SMNVEV, per germline (reference sequence). In DNA form, the CDR3 reads TGTGCCAGCAGTTGGTCGGGAGCGGTCTATGAGCAGTTCTTC. This sequence encodes CASSWSGAVYEQFF.

At least ten counts were recorded for this clonotype. The rearrangement links TRBV7-3 to TRBJ1-6, with no clear D. CDR3 length equals 14 residues. V was pared by 2 bases and J by 3 bases, with 5 bases between. The germline CDR1 and CDR2 sequences are SGHTA and FQGTGA. The CDR3 loop is CASSLFGYNSPLHF. CDR3 bases: TGTGCCAGCAGCTTATTTGGCTATAATTCACCCCTCCACTTT. The full variable domain, its missing parts supplied by reference TRBV7-3 and TRBJ1-6, is GAGVSQTPSNKVTEKGKYVELRCDPISGHTALYWYRQSLGQGPEFLIYFQGTGAADDSGLPNDRFFAVRPEGSVSTLKIQRTERGDSAVYLCASSLFGYNSPLHFGNGTRLTVT.

This chain uses TRBV7-9 with TRBJ1-2, with 8 bases identical to TRBD1. The CDR3 is 19 amino acids. Germline CDR1 SEHNR, CDR2 FQNEAQ (reference sequence). V dropped 6 bases and J dropped 0; count of bases not matched to a gene: 18. The CDR3 DNA is TGTGCCAGCAGGGATAGGGACAGGCCAATACCTCTACCTAACTATGGCTACACCTTC. Translating gives CASRDRDRPIPLPNYGYTF.

This clonotype showed up just a few times. The chain combines TRBV4-2 with TRBJ1-5; no definite D call. The germline V gene encodes CDR1 LGHNA and CDR2 YNFKEQ. Trimming removed 1 base from V and 2 bases from J, with 9 bases in between. The CDR3 loop spans 15 amino acids. CDR3 coding DNA: TGTGCCAGCAGCCAAGGGGAGGGAGGCAATCAGCCCCAGCATTTT. Its translation is CASSQGEGGNQPQHF.

This clonotype showed up many times. This chain connects TRBV7-9 to TRBJ1-2; D possibly corresponds to TRBD1 (5 bases). The CDR3 contains 15 residues. Trimming took 1 base from V and 8 from J, leaving 17 bases between them. Per the germline V gene, CDR1 is SEHNR and CDR2 is FQNEAQ (reference sequence). CDR3: CASSLDAGTNSGYTF. CDR3 nucleotide sequence: TGTGCCAGCAGCTTAGATGCAGGGACTAATAGCGGCTACACCTTC.

This clonotype was seen many times. The chain joins TRBV6-2 or TRBV6-3 to TRBJ2-5; perhaps TRBD2 as D (6 bases). The CDR3 consists of 15 residues. CDR1 MNHEY and CDR2 SVGEGT come from the germline V gene. V lost 0 bases, J lost 0 bases, and 8 bases lay in between. In DNA form, the CDR3 reads TGTGCCAGCAGTTACTCCGGGACTTACCAAGAGACCCAGTACTTC. It specifies CASSYSGTYQETQYF.

This clonotype was seen repeatedly, ten times or more. V and J are TRBV11-2 and TRBJ2-5; 13 nucleotides align to TRBD2. V was pared by 1 base and J by 5 bases, with 4 bases of the junction left unmatched. The CDR3 spans 16 residues. Looked up from germline, CDR1 is SGHAT and CDR2 is FQNNGV. CDR3 in amino acids: CASSLGWTSGSETQYF. Here the CDR3 DNA reads TGTGCCAGCAGCTTAGGCTGGACTAGCGGGAGTGAGACCCAGTACTTC.